Below, 23 T cell receptor beta chains from the same sample are listed, as sequenced in a study of blood T cell repertoires in COVID-19. The protocol was immunoSEQ multiplex PCR, while the TCRdb copy is restricted to in-frame clones and leaves out a portion. Of roughly 290,000 clones listed, approximately 85% were seen once; the top ten hold 0.87%. The sample taken for sequencing was peripheral blood. These TCRs come from a human donor with COVID-19, enrolled during active disease. The donor label of this sample is uncertain.

The count of this clone is one. The rearrangement joins TRBV18 to TRBJ1-1; no definite D call. The CDR3 sequence is 14 residues long. In germline, CDR1 is KGHSH, CDR2 LQKENI. Between the trimmed V and J ends, which lost 6 bases and 6 bases, there was a span of 17 bases. The chain's CDR3 is CASSLREVGAEAFF. CDR3 bases: TGTGCCAGCTCTCTGCGTGAGGTAGGCGCTGAAGCTTTCTTT.

This chain links TRBV28 with TRBJ2-3; tentatively, D is TRBD1 (7 bases). Germline V gives CDR1 MDHEN, CDR2 SYDVKM. With 7 bases removed from V and 5 bases from J, the gap between germline ends came to 22 bases. This CDR3 region has 16 residues. The CDR3, as DNA: TGTGCCAGCAACTCGAGACAGGGAGGTGTGTTAGATACGCAGTATTTT. Its protein product is CASNSRQGGVLDTQYF.

In this sample, this clone turned up a few times. The rearrangement uses TRBV19 and TRBJ1-4; D is unclear. Germline loops: CDR1 LNHDA, CDR2 SQIVND (reference sequence). Deletions cut 2 bases from V and 7 bases from J, with 20 bases between. The CDR3 totals 17 residues. CDR3 region: CASSIFAGSGVREKLFF. The CDR3 nucleotides read TGTGCCAGTAGTATATTCGCCGGGAGTGGGGTTCGTGAAAAACTGTTTTTT.

This clone appeared a few times. V is TRBV3-1 (or the pseudogene TRBV3-2) and J is TRBJ1-3; D is uncertain. The length of the CDR3 is 12 residues. The germline V gene encodes CDR1 LGHDT and CDR2 YNNKEL (reference sequence). V was trimmed by 4 bases and J by 5 bases, leaving 6 bases between them. The CDR3 DNA is TGTGCCAGCAGCCCTACTAGAAACACCATATATTTT. It specifies CASSPTRNTIYF.

In DNA, the CDR3 is TGTGCCAGTAGTATAGGGGGAGGGCCCTACAATGAGCAGTTCTTC. It encodes CASSIGGGPYNEQFF. The chain has TRBV19 and TRBJ2-1; TRBD2 matches 7 bases. The CDR3 is 15 residues long. The J segment lost 2 bases and the V segment lost 1 base, leaving 2 bases of the junction unmatched. Germline V gives CDR1 LNHDA, CDR2 SQIVND (reference sequence). Supplemented by reference TRBV19 and TRBJ2-1, the full variable domain reads DGGITQSPKYLFRKEGQNVTLSCEQNLNHDAMYWYRQDPGQGLRLIYYSQIVNDFQKGDIAEGYSVSREKKESFPLTVTSAQKNPTAFYLCASSIGGGPYNEQFFGPGTRLTVL.

This chain connects TRBV5-1 to TRBJ1-4; D gene ambiguous. The V end was cut by 0 bases, the J end by 4 bases, with 4 bases between. Germline CDR1 reads SGHRS; CDR2 reads YFSETQ. CDR3 size: 13 residues. The CDR3 sequence: CASSLDSNEKLFF. The DNA of the CDR3 is TGCGCCAGCAGCTTGGACAGTAATGAAAAACTGTTTTTT.

A few counts support this clone. This chain's CDR3 is CASTRTSAGELFF. CDR3 nucleotide sequence: TGTGCCAGCACTCGGACTAGTGCCGGGGAGCTGTTTTTT. This chain links TRBV12-3 or TRBV12-4 with TRBJ2-2; 7 bases match TRBD2. V was pared by 7 bases and J by 6 bases, with 5 bases of the junction left unmatched. The CDR3 is made up of 13 amino acids.

The chain joins TRBV4-1 to TRBJ1-1; no definite D call. This CDR3 is built from 16 residues. Germline V gene sequence: CDR1 MGHRA, CDR2 YSYEKL. V lost 3 bases and J 6 bases, leaving 20 bases between the germline ends. The CDR3, as DNA: TGCGCCAGCAGCCAGCAATTTGAGGGTTATACTGCTGAAGCTTTCTTT. Its translation is CASSQQFEGYTAEAFF.

The table lists this clone with a count of one. The rearrangement links TRBV7-3 to TRBJ2-7; tentative D call: TRBD2 (6 bases). V gave up 0 bases and J gave up 9 bases, with 12 bases separating them. This CDR3 has 13 amino acids. Germline V gene lookup returns CDR1 SGHTA and CDR2 FQGTGA. The CDR3 sequence: CASSLTGREWQYF. The CDR3 nucleotides read TGTGCCAGCAGCTTAACTGGACGGGAGTGGCAGTACTTC.

V is TRBV18 and J is TRBJ1-4; weak D call: TRBD1 (6 bases). The CDR3 contains 14 residues. Germline values: CDR1 KGHSH, CDR2 LQKENI. Between the trimmed V and J ends, which lost 1 base and 7 bases, there was a span of 10 bases. CDR3 in amino acids: CASSPQGVAEKLFF. In DNA, the CDR3 is TGTGCCAGCTCACCACAGGGGGTGGCTGAAAAACTGTTTTTT. The entire variable domain, with the rest obtained from reference TRBV18 and TRBJ1-4, is as follows: NAGVMQNPRHLVRRRGQEARLRCSPMKGHSHVYWYRQLPEEGLKFMVYLQKENIIDESGMPKERFSAEFPKEGPSILRIQQVVRGDSAAYFCASSPQGVAEKLFFGSGTQLSVL.

The chain uses TRBV21-1 and TRBJ2-5; the DNA was not used to check the table's D call, TRBD1. TRBV21-1 is reported as a pseudogene. This CDR3 is 15 amino acids long. The DNA for the CDR3 is TGTGCCAGCAGCAAAGTAATCACAGGGGGAGAGACCCAGTACTTC. It is translated as CASSKVITGGETQYF.

J is TRBJ1-1 and V is TRBV10-3; 10 nucleotides align to TRBD1. This CDR3 region has 14 residues. The germline V gene encodes CDR1 ENHRY and CDR2 SYGVKD. Trimming cost V 2 bases and J 4 bases; bases outside gene matches: 1. The CDR3 sequence: CAISEGTGATEAFF. CDR3 DNA: TGTGCCATCAGTGAGGGGACAGGGGCCACTGAAGCTTTCTTT.

The CDR3 region is CASSFYGAHYGYTF. As DNA, the CDR3 is TGTGCCAGCAGTTTTTATGGGGCTCACTATGGCTACACCTTC. The chain couples TRBV6-5 to TRBJ1-2, with D possibly matching TRBD1 (5 bases). CDR1 MNHEY and CDR2 SVGAGI come from the germline V gene. This CDR3 contains 14 residues. The V end was cut by 4 bases, the J end by 3 bases, with 12 bases between.

The CDR3 protein is CASSLSLTGGPHSPLHF. The CDR3 DNA sequence: TGTGCCAGCAGTTTATCCCTGACAGGGGGGCCGCATTCACCCCTCCACTTT. J is TRBJ1-6 and V is TRBV28; 9 bases map to TRBD1. Germline assignment: CDR1 MDHEN and CDR2 SYDVKM. The CDR3 loop spans 17 amino acids. V shed 1 base, J shed 8 bases, and the junction held 9 bases outside the gene matches.

J is TRBJ2-7 and V is TRBV5-6, with D maybe TRBD1 (6 bases). CDR3 length equals 17 residues. The germline CDR1 and CDR2 sequences are SGHDT and YYEEEE. The V end was cut by 3 bases, the J end by 3 bases, with 22 bases between. The CDR3 DNA sequence: TGTGCCAGCAGCTCTCTAACAGGGAGCCTAGTTCGCTACGAGCAGTACTTC. Protein sequence: CASSSLTGSLVRYEQYF. The full variable domain, rest sourced from reference TRBV5-6 and TRBJ2-7, is DAGVTQSPTHLIKTRGQQVTLRCSPKSGHDTVSWYQQALGQGPQFIFQYYEEEERQRGNFPDRFSGHQFPNYSSELNVNALLLGDSALYLCASSSLTGSLVRYEQYFGPGTRLTVT.

CDR3 bases: TGTGCCAGCAGCTTAGGGCGGGGGGGAACCCAGTACTTC. Translating gives CASSLGRGGTQYF. The chain carries TRBV7-8 and TRBJ2-5, with 9 bases that match TRBD2. Germline CDR1 is SGHVS and CDR2 is FQNEAQ. This CDR3 is 13 amino acids long. J was trimmed by 8 bases and V by 1 base; bases with no gene match: 2.

The chain is built from TRBV7-3 and TRBJ2-5; 8 nucleotides line up with TRBD2. V trimming: 5 bases; J trimming: 7 bases; junction bases outside the gene matches: 9. The CDR3 has 14 residues. Germline CDR1 reads SGHTA; CDR2 reads FQGTGA. CDR3 in amino acids: CASSPAGARGTQYF. CDR3 bases: TGTGCCAGCAGCCCAGCGGGGGCGCGGGGGACCCAGTACTTC. Filled out from reference TRBV7-3 and TRBJ2-5, the complete variable domain reads GAGVSQTPSNKVTEKGKYVELRCDPISGHTALYWYRQSLGQGPEFLIYFQGTGAADDSGLPNDRFFAVRPEGSVSTLKIQRTERGDSAVYLCASSPAGARGTQYFGPGTRLLVL.

The J gene is TRBJ1-1, the V gene TRBV3-1 (or the pseudogene TRBV3-2); weak D call: TRBD1 (6 bases). CDR3 length: 14 amino acids. Germline-derived CDR1 and CDR2 are LGHDT and YNNKEL (reference sequence). V dropped 4 bases and J dropped 11 bases, with 20 bases sitting between them. CDR3 bases: TGTGCCAGCAGCCCCCTTACGAGTGAGGGGGGGGCTTTCTTT. This codes for CASSPLTSEGGAFF.

The rearrangement links TRBV7-2 to TRBJ1-3, with D unclear. The CDR3 length is 16 residues. Germline V lookup: CDR1 SGHTA, CDR2 FQGNSA. The V gene lost 1 base and the J gene lost 1 base, with 11 bases spanning the gap. CDR3 sequence: CASSLGPIESGNTIYF. The CDR3 region has the DNA TGTGCCAGCAGCTTAGGTCCCATAGAATCTGGAAACACCATATATTTT.

The J gene is TRBJ1-2, the V gene TRBV6-5; possible D gene TRBD1, 5 bases. Trimming took 6 bases from V and 8 from J, leaving 22 bases between them. The germline CDR1 and CDR2 sequences are MNHEY and SVGAGI. This CDR3 region has 15 residues. For the CDR3, the DNA is TGTGCCAGCAGGGGGGAGGGGCTGGTCCGTCGAGGCTACACCTTC. This gives the protein CASRGEGLVRRGYTF.

The rearrangement links TRBV9 to TRBJ2-3, with D possibly matching TRBD2 (6 bases). The V end was cut by 3 bases, the J end by 0 bases, with 14 bases between. This CDR3 has 16 residues. Per germline, CDR1 SGDLS and CDR2 YYNGEE. In nucleotides, the CDR3 is TGTGCCAGCAGCGAGCGGTTAGCGGCTAGCACAGATACGCAGTATTTT. Amino acid sequence: CASSERLAASTDTQYF.

This clone was seen only once. This chain connects TRBV7-3 to TRBJ2-3; possibly TRBD2 for D (5 bases). This CDR3 contains 14 residues. Trimming shortened V by 3 bases and J by 4 bases, and 11 bases separated the two germline ends. Germline V gives CDR1 SGHTA, CDR2 FQGTGA. CDR3 DNA sequence: TGTGCCAGCAGCTTGGAGCCGGGGTCAGATACGCAGTATTTT. Encoded protein: CASSLEPGSDTQYF.

V is TRBV7-2 and J is TRBJ2-1, with 8 nucleotides matching TRBD2. CDR3 length: 15 residues. The junction had 6 bases not matched to a gene; V was cut back by 4 bases and J by 4 bases. CDR1 and CDR2 from the germline V gene are SGHTA and FQGNSA. The CDR3 is CASSSRREVYNEQFF. Here the CDR3 DNA reads TGTGCCAGCAGCTCACGGCGGGAGGTGTACAATGAGCAGTTCTTC.